These T cell receptor beta chains were read from a single sample in a study of cytomegalovirus exposure and HLA in healthy donors. This table comes from immunoSEQ multiplex PCR, and its TCRdb copy is limited to in-frame clones, with some not included. The sample consists of under 150,000 clones, 81% of them appearing once. The specimen was PBMCs. Receptors were obtained from a man aged 18 to 29 in good health and CMV-seronegative. Both conserved end residues are part of each CDR3. The D gene is left open where the match is weak. A clone size is listed for some rows: how often the clone was seen (once, few, many), or a class if it is expanded.

abundance	d_gene	v_gene	j_gene	CDR3nt	CDR3aa
NA	TRBD1	TRBV6-5	TRBJ2-3	TGTGCCAGCAGACGACAGGGGTTTGGAGATACGCAGTATTTT	CASRRQGFGDTQYF
NA	TRBD1	TRBV7-9	TRBJ1-2	TGTGCCAGCAGCTTAGTGGGACAGGGTTTGGGAGGCTACACCTTC	CASSLVGQGLGGYTF
NA	TRBD1	TRBV27	TRBJ2-7	TGTGCCAGCAGGCTCCGGGACAGGCTCTACGAGCAGTACTTC	CASRLRDRLYEQYF
NA	TRBD2	TRBV6-5	TRBJ2-7	TGTGCCAGCAGTCTAGGGGCTAGCGGGGGCTACGAGCAGTACTTC	CASSLGASGGYEQYF
NA	NA	TRBV4-1	TRBJ1-2	TGCGCCAGCAGCCAATGGGAGGGGGGCTTCTATGGCTACACCTTC	CASSQWEGGFYGYTF
NA	NA	TRBV19	TRBJ1-6	TGTGCCAGTCGACTCAGCAGGGGAGACAGTAATTCACCCCTCCACTTT	CASRLSRGDSNSPLHF
NA	TRBD1	TRBV30	TRBJ1-6	TGTGCCTGGAGATCGGGGGGACAGGGTCTACCCCTCCACTTT	CAWRSGGQGLPLHF
once	NA	TRBV18	TRBJ2-2	TGTGCCAGCTCCGCAATCGGGAGACTAAAGAACACCGGGGAGCTGTTTTTT	CASSAIGRLKNTGELFF
NA	NA	TRBV5-1	TRBJ1-5	TGCGCCAGCAGCCCTGATCAGGGGTACAGAAATCAGCCCCAGCATTTT	CASSPDQGYRNQPQHF
NA	NA	TRBV7-8	TRBJ2-7	TGTGCCAGCAGCCTATACGGGGGGCCTGCCTACGAGCAGTACTTC	CASSLYGGPAYEQYF